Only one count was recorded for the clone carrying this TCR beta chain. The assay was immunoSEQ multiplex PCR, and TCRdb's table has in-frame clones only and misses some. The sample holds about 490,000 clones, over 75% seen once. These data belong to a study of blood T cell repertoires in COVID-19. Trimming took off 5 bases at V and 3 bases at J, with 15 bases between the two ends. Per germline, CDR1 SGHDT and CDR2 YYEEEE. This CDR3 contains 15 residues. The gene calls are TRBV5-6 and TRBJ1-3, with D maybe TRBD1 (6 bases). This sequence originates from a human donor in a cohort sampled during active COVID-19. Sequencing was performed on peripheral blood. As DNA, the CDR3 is TGTGCCAGCAGTCCCTCCTGGGGGCGTGGAAACACCATATATTTT. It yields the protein CASSPSWGRGNTIYF.